A few counts support the clone carrying this TCR beta chain. Its specificity is unknown. TCRdb's copy holds only in-frame clones and misses some; the assay was immunoSEQ multiplex PCR. The data hold over 55,000 clones, with around four fifths observed a single time. This record belongs to a study of a mutant IDH1 vaccine in newly diagnosed glioma. Study details: Treated patients had a mean age of approximately 40 years and an approximately 62% male, about 38% female split.

As to time point: baseline, week 1 (first vaccination visit). Specified treatment: pre-vaccination baseline after standard-of-care therapy. General study results and limits: Immune responses induced by the vaccine were seen in 80% to 95% of patients, spanning multiple MHC alleles.

V dropped 0 bases and J dropped 4 bases, with 10 bases sitting between them. From germline, CDR1 is SGHDT and CDR2 YYEEEE. The CDR3 extends over 14 amino acids. The specimen comprised peripheral blood mononuclear cells (PBMCs), sampled from a glioma patient treated with radiotherapy, temozolomide or both. The clonotype was recovered from a woman aged 18-30 years with glioma. Some clones in this sample may be carry-over from other donors' samples. The chain links TRBV5-6 to TRBJ1-1; a weak D match, TRBD1 (5 bases). The DNA of the CDR3 is TGTGCCAGCAGCTTGGAGTATCAGGGCACTGAAGCTTTCTTT. It codes for CASSLEYQGTEAFF. The full variable domain, rest sourced from reference TRBV5-6 and TRBJ1-1, is DAGVTQSPTHLIKTRGQQVTLRCSPKSGHDTVSWYQQALGQGPQFIFQYYEEEERQRGNFPDRFSGHQFPNYSSELNVNALLLGDSALYLCASSLEYQGTEAFFGQGTRLTVV.